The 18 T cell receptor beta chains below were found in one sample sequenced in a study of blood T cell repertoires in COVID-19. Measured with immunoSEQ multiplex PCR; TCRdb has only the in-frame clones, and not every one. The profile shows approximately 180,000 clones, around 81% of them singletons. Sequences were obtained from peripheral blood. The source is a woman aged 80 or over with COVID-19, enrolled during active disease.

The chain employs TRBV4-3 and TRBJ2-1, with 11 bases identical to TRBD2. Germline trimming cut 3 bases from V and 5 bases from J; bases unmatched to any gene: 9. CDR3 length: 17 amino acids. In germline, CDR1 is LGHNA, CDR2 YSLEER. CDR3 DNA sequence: TGCGCCAGCAGCCAGTATACCGGGACTAGCGGCGACAATGAGCAGTTCTTC. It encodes CASSQYTGTSGDNEQFF.

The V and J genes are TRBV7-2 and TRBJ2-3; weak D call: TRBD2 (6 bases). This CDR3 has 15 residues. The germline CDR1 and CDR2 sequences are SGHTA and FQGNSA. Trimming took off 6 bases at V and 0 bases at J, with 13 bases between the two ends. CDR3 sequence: CASRSPGLSTDTQYF. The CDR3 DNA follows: TGTGCCAGCAGATCTCCGGGACTTAGCACAGATACGCAGTATTTT.

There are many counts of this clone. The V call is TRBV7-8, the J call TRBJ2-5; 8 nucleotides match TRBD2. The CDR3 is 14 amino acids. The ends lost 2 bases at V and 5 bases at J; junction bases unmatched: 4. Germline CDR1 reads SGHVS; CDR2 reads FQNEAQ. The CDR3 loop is CASSLTGGPETQYF. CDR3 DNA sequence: TGTGCCAGCAGCTTAACGGGAGGGCCGGAGACCCAGTACTTC.

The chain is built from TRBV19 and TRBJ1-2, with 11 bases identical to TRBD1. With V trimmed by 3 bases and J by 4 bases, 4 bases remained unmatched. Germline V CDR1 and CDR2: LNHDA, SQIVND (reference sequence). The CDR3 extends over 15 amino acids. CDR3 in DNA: TGTGCCAGTAGTATGGCCGGGACAGGGGGCTATGGCTACACCTTC. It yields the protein CASSMAGTGGYGYTF. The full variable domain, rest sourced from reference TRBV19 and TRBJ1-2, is DGGITQSPKYLFRKEGQNVTLSCEQNLNHDAMYWYRQDPGQGLRLIYYSQIVNDFQKGDIAEGYSVSREKKESFPLTVTSAQKNPTAFYLCASSMAGTGGYGYTFGSGTRLTVV.

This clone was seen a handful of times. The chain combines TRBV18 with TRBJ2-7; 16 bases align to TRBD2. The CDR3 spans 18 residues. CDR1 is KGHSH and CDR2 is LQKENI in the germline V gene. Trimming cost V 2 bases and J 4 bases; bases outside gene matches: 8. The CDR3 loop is CASSPSGTSGRAVYEQYF. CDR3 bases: TGTGCCAGCTCACCATCGGGGACTAGCGGGAGGGCCGTTTACGAGCAGTACTTC.

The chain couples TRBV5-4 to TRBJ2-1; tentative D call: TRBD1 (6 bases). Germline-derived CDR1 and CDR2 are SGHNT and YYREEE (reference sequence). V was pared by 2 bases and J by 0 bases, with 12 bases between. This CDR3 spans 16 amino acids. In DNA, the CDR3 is TGTGCCAGCAGCTTAGGGGGTATGAGCTCCTACAATGAGCAGTTCTTC. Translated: CASSLGGMSSYNEQFF. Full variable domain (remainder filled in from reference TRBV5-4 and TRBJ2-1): ETGVTQSPTHLIKTRGQQVTLRCSSQSGHNTVSWYQQALGQGPQFIFQYYREEENGRGNFPPRFSGLQFPNYSSELNVNALELDDSALYLCASSLGGMSSYNEQFFGPGTRLTVL.

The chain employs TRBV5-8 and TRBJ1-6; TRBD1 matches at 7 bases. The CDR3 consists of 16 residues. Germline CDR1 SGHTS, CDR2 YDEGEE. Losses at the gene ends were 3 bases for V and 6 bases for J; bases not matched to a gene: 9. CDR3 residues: CASSSWDSVANSPLHF. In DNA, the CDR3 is TGTGCCAGCAGCTCCTGGGACAGCGTTGCTAATTCACCCCTCCACTTT.

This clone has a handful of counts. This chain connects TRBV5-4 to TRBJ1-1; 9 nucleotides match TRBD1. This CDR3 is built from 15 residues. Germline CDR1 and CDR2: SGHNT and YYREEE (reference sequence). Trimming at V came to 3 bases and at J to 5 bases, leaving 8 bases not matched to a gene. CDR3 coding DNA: TGTGCCAGCAGCTGGGGGGGACAGGGTGAAACTGAAGCTTTCTTT. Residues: CASSWGGQGETEAFF.

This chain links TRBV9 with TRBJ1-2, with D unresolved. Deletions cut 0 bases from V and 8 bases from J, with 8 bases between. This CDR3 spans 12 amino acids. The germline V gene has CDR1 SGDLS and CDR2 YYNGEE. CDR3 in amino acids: CASSVDSRGYTF. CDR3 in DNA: TGTGCCAGCAGCGTAGACAGCCGCGGCTACACCTTC.

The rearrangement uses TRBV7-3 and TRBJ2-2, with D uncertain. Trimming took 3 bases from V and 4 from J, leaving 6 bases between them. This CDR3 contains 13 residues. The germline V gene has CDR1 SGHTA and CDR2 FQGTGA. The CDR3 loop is CASSFSSTGELFF. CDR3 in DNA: TGTGCCAGCAGCTTCAGTTCCACCGGGGAGCTGTTTTTT.

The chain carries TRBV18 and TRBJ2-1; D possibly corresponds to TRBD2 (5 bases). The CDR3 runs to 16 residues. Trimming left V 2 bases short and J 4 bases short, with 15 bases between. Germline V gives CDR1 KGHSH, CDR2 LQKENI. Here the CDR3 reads CASSPTMGEAYNEQFF. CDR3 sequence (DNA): TGTGCCAGCTCACCAACGATGGGAGAGGCTTACAATGAGCAGTTCTTC.

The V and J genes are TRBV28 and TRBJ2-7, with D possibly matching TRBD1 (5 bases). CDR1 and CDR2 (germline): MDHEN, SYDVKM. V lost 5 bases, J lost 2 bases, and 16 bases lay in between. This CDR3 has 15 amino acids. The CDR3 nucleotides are TGTGCCAGCAGTCCCACCAGGGTATGGACCTACGAGCAGTACTTC. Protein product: CASSPTRVWTYEQYF. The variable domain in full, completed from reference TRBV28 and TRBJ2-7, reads DVKVTQSSRYLVKRTGEKVFLECVQDMDHENMFWYRQDPGLGLRLIYFSYDVKMKEKGDIPEGYSVSREKKERFSLILESASTNQTSMYLCASSPTRVWTYEQYFGPGTRLTVT.

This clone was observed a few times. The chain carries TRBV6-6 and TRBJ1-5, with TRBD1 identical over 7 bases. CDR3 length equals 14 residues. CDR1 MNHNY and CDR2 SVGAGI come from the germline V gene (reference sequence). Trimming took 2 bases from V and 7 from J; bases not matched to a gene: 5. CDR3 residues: CASSYEGAEQPQHF. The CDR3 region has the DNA TGTGCCAGCAGTTACGAGGGGGCGGAACAGCCCCAGCATTTT.

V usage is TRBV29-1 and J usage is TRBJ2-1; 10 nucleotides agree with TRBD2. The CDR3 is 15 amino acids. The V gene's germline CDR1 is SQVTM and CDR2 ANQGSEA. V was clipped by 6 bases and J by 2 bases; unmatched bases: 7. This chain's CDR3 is CSVKTSGTPYNEQFF. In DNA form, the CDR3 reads TGCAGCGTAAAAACTAGCGGGACGCCCTACAATGAGCAGTTCTTC.

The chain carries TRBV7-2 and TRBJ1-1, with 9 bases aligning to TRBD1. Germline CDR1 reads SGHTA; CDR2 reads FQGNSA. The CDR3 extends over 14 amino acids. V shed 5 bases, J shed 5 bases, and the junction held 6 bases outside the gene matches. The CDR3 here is CASSLQGARTEAFF. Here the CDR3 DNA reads TGTGCCAGCAGCCTACAGGGGGCGAGGACTGAAGCTTTCTTT.

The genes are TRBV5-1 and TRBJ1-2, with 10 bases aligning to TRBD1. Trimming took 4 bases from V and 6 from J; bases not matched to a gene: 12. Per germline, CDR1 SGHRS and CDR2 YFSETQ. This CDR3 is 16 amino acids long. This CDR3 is CASSRQGAQEGDGYTF. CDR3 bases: TGCGCCAGCAGCCGACAGGGGGCGCAAGAGGGGGATGGCTACACCTTC. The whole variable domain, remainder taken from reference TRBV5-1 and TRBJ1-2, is KAGVTQTPRYLIKTRGQQVTLSCSPISGHRSVSWYQQTPGQGLQFLFEYFSETQRNKGNFPGRFSGRQFSNSRSEMNVSTLELGDSALYLCASSRQGAQEGDGYTFGSGTRLTVV.

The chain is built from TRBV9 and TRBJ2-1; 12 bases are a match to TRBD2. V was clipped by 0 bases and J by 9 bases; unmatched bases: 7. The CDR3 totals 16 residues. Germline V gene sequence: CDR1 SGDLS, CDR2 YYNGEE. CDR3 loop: CASSVASGGAEGEQFF. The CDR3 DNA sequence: TGTGCCAGCAGCGTAGCTAGCGGGGGGGCCGAGGGTGAGCAGTTCTTC.

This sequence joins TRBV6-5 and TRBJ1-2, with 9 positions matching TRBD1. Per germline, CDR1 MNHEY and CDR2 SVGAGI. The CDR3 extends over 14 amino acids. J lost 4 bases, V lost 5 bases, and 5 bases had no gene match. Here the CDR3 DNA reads TGTGCCAGCAGTCGCCGGGACAGGGCCTATGGCTACACCTTC. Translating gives CASSRRDRAYGYTF.